A selection of T cell receptor beta chains follows, all from one sample in a study of blood T cells in healthy people across ages. TCRdb used MiXCR to reprocess the 5' RACE reads, holding one entry per CDR3 protein. The sample yields roughly 1,500,000 distinct CDR3 sequences, roughly 40% seen once. The sample was blood. The receptors derive from a woman aged 18 to 35 in good health. CDR3s include the opening cysteine and the closing phenylalanine or tryptophan. D genes are given only for firm matches. Not every row has a clone size; where given, it reads once, few, many or a size class.

clone_size d_call j_call v_call cdr3_nt cdr3_aa
. TRBD1 TRBJ1-2 TRBV5-6 TGTGCCAGCAGCCCTAGGACAGGGGTCCACTATGGCTACACCTTC CASSPRTGVHYGYTF
few . TRBJ2-7 TRBV5-1 TGCGCCAGCAGCTTGGCCTCGGGACCTCAGCCTAGGCAGTACTTC CASSLASGPQPRQYF
. . TRBJ2-1 TRBV7-9 TGTGCCAGCAGCTTAACGGGTAGCACCGACAATGAGCAGTTCTTC CASSLTGSTDNEQFF
few . TRBJ2-7 TRBV12-3/TRBV12-4 TGTGCCAGCAGTTTGCCGGGGAAGTTCTACGAGCAGTACTTC CASSLPGKFYEQYF
. . TRBJ2-3 TRBV5-1 TGCGCCAGCAGCAAGCAGGCGGAGAGAAGCACAGATACGCAGTATTTT CASSKQAERSTDTQYF
few . TRBJ2-7 TRBV18 TGTGCCAGCGCCCGGACAACCCCAAGCTACGAGCAGTACTTC CASARTTPSYEQYF
few . TRBJ2-3 TRBV28 TGTGCCAGCAGTTTAGGGGTTAGCGGAAGCACAGATACGCAGTATTTT CASSLGVSGSTDTQYF
few TRBD1 TRBJ2-1 TRBV20-1 TGCAGTGCTCCGGACAGGGACAATGAGCAGTTCTTC CSAPDRDNEQFF
. TRBD2 TRBJ2-7 TRBV6-6 TGTGCCAGCAGTTTGAACGGGAGGGCCAGAGATGAGCAGTACTTC CASSLNGRARDEQYF
. TRBD2 TRBJ2-3 TRBV20-1 TGCAGTGCTAGGGGACTAGCGGGAGGGCCGACGACAGATACGCAGTATTTT CSARGLAGGPTTDTQYF
few . TRBJ2-3 TRBV9 TGTGCCAGCAGCGTAGTAGAGGCGGATACGCAGTATTTT CASSVVEADTQYF
few TRBD1 TRBJ2-7 TRBV5-1 TGCGCCAGCAGCCCGGGGACAGGAATGCTCTCCTACGAGCAGTACTTC CASSPGTGMLSYEQYF
. TRBD1 TRBJ2-1 TRBV28 TGTGCCAGCACCCCGGGACAGGGGGATAGAAATGAGCAGTTCTTC CASTPGQGDRNEQFF
few . TRBJ2-7 TRBV11-2 TGTGCCAGCAGCTTCGGGGGTCGGGAGTCTGACGAGCAGTACTTC CASSFGGRESDEQYF
once . TRBJ2-7 TRBV7-2 TGTGCCAGCAGCCCCCCCGGGACATCCCCCTACGAGCAGTACTTC CASSPPGTSPYEQYF